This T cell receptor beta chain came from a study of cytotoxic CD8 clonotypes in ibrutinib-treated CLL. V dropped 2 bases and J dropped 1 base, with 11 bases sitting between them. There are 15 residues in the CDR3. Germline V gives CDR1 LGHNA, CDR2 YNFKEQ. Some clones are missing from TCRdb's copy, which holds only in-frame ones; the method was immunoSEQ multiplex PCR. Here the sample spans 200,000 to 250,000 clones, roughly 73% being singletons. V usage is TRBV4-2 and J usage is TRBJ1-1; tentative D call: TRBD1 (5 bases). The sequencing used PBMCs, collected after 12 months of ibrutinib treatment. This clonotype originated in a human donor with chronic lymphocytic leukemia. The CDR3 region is CASSQPDRPNTEAFF. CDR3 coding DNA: TGTGCCAGCAGCCAACCCGACAGACCGAACACTGAAGCTTTCTTT.